The rows below give T cell receptor beta chains drawn from one sample of a study of shared clonotypes between healthy human individuals. Assay: immunoSEQ multiplex PCR; the TCRdb copy retains only in-frame clones and omits some. The data contain a few hundred thousand clones, 95% to 97% of them seen just once; the ten biggest clones take up approximately 0.32%. Sequenced: memory CD8+ T cells sorted from blood. These receptors came from a young man in good health. CDR3s include the opening cysteine and the closing phenylalanine or tryptophan. D genes are given only for firm matches.

d_call	v_call	j_call	cdr3_aa	cdr3_nt
-	TRBV11-2	TRBJ2-2	CASSLERLASTGELFF	TGTGCCAGCAGCTTGGAGCGATTAGCGTCGACCGGGGAGCTGTTTTTT
-	TRBV18	TRBJ2-3	CASSGGRTDTQYF	TGTGCCAGCTCTGGCGGACGCACAGATACGCAGTATTTT
-	TRBV18	TRBJ2-7	CASSPPYEQYF	TGTGCCAGCTCACCGCCCTACGAGCAGTACTTC
TRBD1	TRBV5-6	TRBJ1-4	CASSIRTGGVEKLFF	TGTGCCAGCAGCATTCGGACAGGCGGGGTTGAAAAACTGTTTTTT
-	TRBV5-1	TRBJ2-1	CASSLATGTGFF	TGCGCCAGCAGCTTGGCCACAGGCACCGGGTTCTTC
TRBD2	TRBV4-1	TRBJ2-7	CASSQNRLAAYEQYF	TGCGCCAGCAGCCAGAATCGACTAGCGGCCTACGAGCAGTACTTC
TRBD1	TRBV4-1	TRBJ2-2	CASSQRDPGQLTGELFF	TGCGCCAGCAGCCAACGGGACCCGGGACAGCTCACCGGGGAGCTGTTTTTT
TRBD1	TRBV11-2	TRBJ2-6	CASSLVGQASSGANVLTF	TGTGCCAGCAGCTTAGTAGGACAGGCGAGCTCTGGGGCCAACGTCCTGACTTTC
TRBD1	TRBV10-3	TRBJ1-1	CAIRGRTGDTEAFF	TGTGCCATCAGGGGCCGGACAGGGGACACTGAAGCTTTCTTT
-	TRBV5-1	TRBJ2-3	CASSLGGAADTQYF	TGCGCCAGCAGCTTGGGGGGCGCGGCAGATACGCAGTATTTT
-	TRBV30	TRBJ2-5	CAWSVNAGALRAQYF	TGTGCCTGGAGTGTTAATGCAGGGGCCCTTAGGGCCCAGTACTTC
-	TRBV6-1	TRBJ1-1	CASSEVLTAANTEAFF	TGTGCCAGCAGTGAAGTTCTGACCGCGGCGAACACTGAAGCTTTCTTT
TRBD2	TRBV10-3	TRBJ2-7	CAISDLPLQGGREQYF	TGTGCCATCAGTGATCTCCCTCTCCAGGGAGGGAGAGAGCAGTACTTC
TRBD2	TRBV10-3	TRBJ2-2	CAISEREAGELFF	TGTGCCATCAGTGAGCGGGAGGCCGGGGAGCTGTTTTTT
-	TRBV19	TRBJ2-7	CASSPVLSYEQYF	TGTGCCAGTAGTCCTGTCCTCTCCTACGAGCAGTACTTC
TRBD2	TRBV4-1	TRBJ2-7	CASSQVYQGSAGGEYF	TGCGCCAGCAGCCAAGTCTATCAGGGCTCGGCGGGAGGGGAGTACTTC